This TCR beta chain was sequenced for a study of graft-versus-host responses after intestinal transplantation. Germline CDR1 reads LNHDA; CDR2 reads SQIVND (reference sequence). The trim removed 2 bases at V and 5 bases at J, leaving 16 bases unmatched. The CDR3 runs 18 residues. Sequencing was performed with immunoSEQ multiplex PCR; in TCRdb, only in-frame clones are kept and a portion is missing. The repertoire has approximately 58,000 clones, 80% to 90% of them found once; the top ten carry roughly 1.5%. Source: PBMCs, taken 26 days after transplant. The chain joins TRBV19 to TRBJ1-2; 8 bases line up with TRBD1. This TCR was sampled from a human patient who received an intestinal transplant, so some T cells may come from the graft donor. CDR3 DNA: TGTGCCAGTAGTATATGGGGGGGACAGGAGACCGCATGGTATGGCTACACCTTC. It specifies CASSIWGGQETAWYGYTF.